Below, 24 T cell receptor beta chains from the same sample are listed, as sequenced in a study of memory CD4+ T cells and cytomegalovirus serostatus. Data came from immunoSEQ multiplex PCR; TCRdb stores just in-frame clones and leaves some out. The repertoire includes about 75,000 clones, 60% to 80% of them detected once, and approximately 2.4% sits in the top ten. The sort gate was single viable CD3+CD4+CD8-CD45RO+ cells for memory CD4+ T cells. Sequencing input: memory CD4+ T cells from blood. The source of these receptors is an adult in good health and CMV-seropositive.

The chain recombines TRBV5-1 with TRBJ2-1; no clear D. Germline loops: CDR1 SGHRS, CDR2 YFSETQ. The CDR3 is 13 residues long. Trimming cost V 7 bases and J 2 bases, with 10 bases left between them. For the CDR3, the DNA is TGCGCCAGCGTGGCGGATGCCTACAATGAGCAGTTCTTC. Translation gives CASVADAYNEQFF.

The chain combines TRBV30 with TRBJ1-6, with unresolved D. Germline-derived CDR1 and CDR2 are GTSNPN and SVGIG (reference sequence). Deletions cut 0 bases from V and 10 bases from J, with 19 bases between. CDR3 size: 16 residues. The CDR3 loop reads CAWSVGFAPAGSPLHF. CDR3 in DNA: TGTGCCTGGAGTGTAGGTTTCGCCCCGGCGGGATCACCCCTCCACTTT.

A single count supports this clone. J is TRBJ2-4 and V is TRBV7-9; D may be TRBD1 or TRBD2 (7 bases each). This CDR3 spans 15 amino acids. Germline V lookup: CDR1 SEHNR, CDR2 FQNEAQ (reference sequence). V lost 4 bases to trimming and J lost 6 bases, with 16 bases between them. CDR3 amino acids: CASSSVQGGRNIQYF. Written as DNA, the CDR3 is TGTGCCAGCAGCTCCGTTCAGGGGGGGCGAAACATTCAGTACTTC.

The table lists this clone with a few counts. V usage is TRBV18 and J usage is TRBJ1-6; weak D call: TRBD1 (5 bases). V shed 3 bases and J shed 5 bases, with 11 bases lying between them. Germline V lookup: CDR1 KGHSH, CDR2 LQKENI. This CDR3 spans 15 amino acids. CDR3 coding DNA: TGTGCCAGCTCACCGTCACGGGGGGATAATTCACCCCTCCACTTT. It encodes CASSPSRGDNSPLHF. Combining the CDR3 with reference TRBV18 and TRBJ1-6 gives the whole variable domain NAGVMQNPRHLVRRRGQEARLRCSPMKGHSHVYWYRQLPEEGLKFMVYLQKENIIDESGMPKERFSAEFPKEGPSILRIQQVVRGDSAAYFCASSPSRGDNSPLHFGNGTRLTVT.

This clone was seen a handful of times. CDR3 amino acids: CATQDPDSNYGYTF. Here the CDR3 DNA reads TGTGCCACCCAGGACCCAGACAGCAACTATGGCTACACCTTC. J is TRBJ1-2 and V is TRBV10-3, with TRBD1 as a possible D gene (5 bases). This CDR3 contains 14 residues. Germline-derived CDR1 and CDR2 are ENHRY and SYGVKD. V was trimmed by 10 bases and J by 2 bases, leaving 17 bases between them.

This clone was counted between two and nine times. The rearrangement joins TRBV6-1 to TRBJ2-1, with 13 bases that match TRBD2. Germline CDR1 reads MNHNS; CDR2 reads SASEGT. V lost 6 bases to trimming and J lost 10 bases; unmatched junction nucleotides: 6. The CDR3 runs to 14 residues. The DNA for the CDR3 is TGTGCCAGCAGCTGGGGGACTAGCGGGGACGAGCAGTTCTTC. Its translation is CASSWGTSGDEQFF.

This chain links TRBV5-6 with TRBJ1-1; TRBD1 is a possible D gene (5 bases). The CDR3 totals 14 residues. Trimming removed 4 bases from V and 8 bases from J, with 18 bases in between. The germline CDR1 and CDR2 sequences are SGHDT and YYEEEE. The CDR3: CASSRDGPAIEAFF. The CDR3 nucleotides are TGTGCCAGCAGCCGGGACGGCCCTGCAATCGAAGCTTTCTTT.

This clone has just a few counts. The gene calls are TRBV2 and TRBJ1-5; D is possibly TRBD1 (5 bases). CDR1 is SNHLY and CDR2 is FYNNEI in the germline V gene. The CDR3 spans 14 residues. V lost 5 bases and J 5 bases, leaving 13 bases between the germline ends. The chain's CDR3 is CASSYGDPYQPQHF. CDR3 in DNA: TGTGCCAGCAGTTACGGGGACCCCTATCAGCCCCAGCATTTT.

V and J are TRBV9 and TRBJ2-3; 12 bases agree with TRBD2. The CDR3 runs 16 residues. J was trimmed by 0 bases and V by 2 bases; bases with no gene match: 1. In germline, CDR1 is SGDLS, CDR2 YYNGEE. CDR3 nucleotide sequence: TGTGCCAGCAGCGTGACTAGCGGGAGCAGCACAGATACGCAGTATTTT. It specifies CASSVTSGSSTDTQYF.

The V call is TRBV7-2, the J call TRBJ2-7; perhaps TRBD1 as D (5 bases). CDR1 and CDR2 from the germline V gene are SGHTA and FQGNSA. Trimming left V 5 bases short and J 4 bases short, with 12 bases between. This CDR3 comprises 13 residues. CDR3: CASSEDSLYEQYF. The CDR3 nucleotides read TGTGCCAGCAGCGAAGACAGTCTGTACGAGCAGTACTTC.

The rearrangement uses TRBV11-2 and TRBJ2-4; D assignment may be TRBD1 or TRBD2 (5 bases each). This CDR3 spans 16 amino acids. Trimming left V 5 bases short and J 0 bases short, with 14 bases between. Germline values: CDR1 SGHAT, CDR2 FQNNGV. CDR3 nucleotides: TGTGCCAGCAGCCCCTGGGACGCCCAAGCCAAAAACATTCAGTACTTC. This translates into CASSPWDAQAKNIQYF.

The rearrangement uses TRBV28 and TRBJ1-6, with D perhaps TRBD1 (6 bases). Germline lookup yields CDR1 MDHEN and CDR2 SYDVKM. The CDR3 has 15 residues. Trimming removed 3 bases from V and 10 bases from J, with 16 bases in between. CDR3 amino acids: CASSFPDLGGSPLHF. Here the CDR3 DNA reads TGTGCCAGCAGTTTTCCAGATCTAGGGGGGTCACCCCTCCACTTT.

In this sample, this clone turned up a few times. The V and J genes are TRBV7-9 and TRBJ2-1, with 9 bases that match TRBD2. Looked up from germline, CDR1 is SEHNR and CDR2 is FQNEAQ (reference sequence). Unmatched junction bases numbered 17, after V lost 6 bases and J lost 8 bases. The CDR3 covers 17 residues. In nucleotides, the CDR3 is TGTGCCAGCAGAGTAGGGGAGGGGCTAGCGGGGCACTATGAGCAGTTCTTC. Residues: CASRVGEGLAGHYEQFF. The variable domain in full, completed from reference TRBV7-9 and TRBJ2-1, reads DTGVSQNPRHKITKRGQNVTFRCDPISEHNRLYWYRQTLGQGPEFLTYFQNEAQLEKSRLLSDRFSAERPKGSFSTLEIQRTEQGDSAMYLCASRVGEGLAGHYEQFFGPGTRLTVL.

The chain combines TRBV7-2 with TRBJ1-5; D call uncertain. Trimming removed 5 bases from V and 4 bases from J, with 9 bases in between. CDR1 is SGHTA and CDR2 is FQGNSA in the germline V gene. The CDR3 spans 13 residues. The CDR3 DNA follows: TGTGCCAGCAGCGCCTCAGAAAATCAGCCCCAGCATTTT. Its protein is CASSASENQPQHF.

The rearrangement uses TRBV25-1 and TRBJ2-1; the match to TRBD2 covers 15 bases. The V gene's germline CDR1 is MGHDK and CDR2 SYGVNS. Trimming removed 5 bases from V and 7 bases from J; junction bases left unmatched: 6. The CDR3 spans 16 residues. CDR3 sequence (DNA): TGTGCCAGCAGTTCTCCCGGGACTAGCGGGGGGAATGAGCAGTTCTTC. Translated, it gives CASSSPGTSGGNEQFF.

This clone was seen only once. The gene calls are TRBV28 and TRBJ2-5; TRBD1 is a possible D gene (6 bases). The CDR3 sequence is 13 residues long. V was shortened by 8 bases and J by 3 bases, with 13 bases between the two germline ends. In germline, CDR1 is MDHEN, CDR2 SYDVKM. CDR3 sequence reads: CASLRTAEETQYF. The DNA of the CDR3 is TGTGCCAGCCTTCGGACAGCTGAAGAGACCCAGTACTTC.

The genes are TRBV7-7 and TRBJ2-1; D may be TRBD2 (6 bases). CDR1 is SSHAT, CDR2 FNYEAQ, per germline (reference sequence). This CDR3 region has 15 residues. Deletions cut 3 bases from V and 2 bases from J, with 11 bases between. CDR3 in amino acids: CASSFGSGTYNEQFF. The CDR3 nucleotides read TGTGCCAGCAGCTTCGGGAGCGGAACCTACAATGAGCAGTTCTTC. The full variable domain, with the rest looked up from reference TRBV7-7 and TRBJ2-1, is GAGVSQSPRYKVTKRGQDVTLRCDPISSHATLYWYQQALGQGPEFLTYFNYEAQPDKSGLPSDRFSAERPEGSISTLTIQRTEQRDSAMYRCASSFGSGTYNEQFFGPGTRLTVL.

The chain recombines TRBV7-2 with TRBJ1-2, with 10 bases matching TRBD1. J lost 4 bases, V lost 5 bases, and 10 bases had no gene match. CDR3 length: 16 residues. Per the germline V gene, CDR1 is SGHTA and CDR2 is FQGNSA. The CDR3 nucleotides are TGTGCCAGCAGCCGCGCAGGGACAGGGGCCATCTATGGCTACACCTTC. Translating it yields CASSRAGTGAIYGYTF. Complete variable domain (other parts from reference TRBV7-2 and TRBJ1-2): GAGVSQSPSNKVTEKGKDVELRCDPISGHTALYWYRQSLGQGLEFLIYFQGNSAPDKSGLPSDRFSAERTGGSVSTLTIQRTQQEDSAVYLCASSRAGTGAIYGYTFGSGTRLTVV.

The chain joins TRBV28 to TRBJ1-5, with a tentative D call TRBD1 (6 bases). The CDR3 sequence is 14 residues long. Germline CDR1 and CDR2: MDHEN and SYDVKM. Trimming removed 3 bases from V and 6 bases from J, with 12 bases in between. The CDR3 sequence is CASSFLGAGQPQHF. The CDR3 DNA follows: TGTGCCAGCAGTTTCCTGGGGGCAGGTCAGCCCCAGCATTTT.

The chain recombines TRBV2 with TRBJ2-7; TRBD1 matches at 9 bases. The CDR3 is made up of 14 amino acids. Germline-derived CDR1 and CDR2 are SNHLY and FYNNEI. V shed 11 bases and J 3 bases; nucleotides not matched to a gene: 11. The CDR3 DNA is TGTGCCGGGAGGGACAGGGTATATGGCTACGAGCAGTACGTC. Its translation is CAGRDRVYGYEQYV.

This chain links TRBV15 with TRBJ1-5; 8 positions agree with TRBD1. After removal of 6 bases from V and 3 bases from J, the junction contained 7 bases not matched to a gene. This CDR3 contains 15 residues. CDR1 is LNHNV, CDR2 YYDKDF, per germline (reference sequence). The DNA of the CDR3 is TGTGCCACCAGTCCGGACAGGGCATACAATCAGCCCCAGCATTTT. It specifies CATSPDRAYNQPQHF.

CDR3 in DNA: TGTGCCAGCAGCCCACTGGACCGCTATGGCTACACCTTC. This translates into CASSPLDRYGYTF. The chain is built from TRBV27 and TRBJ1-2; D uncertain. With 6 bases removed from V and 4 bases from J, the gap between germline ends came to 12 bases. This CDR3 has 13 amino acids. The germline V gene has CDR1 MNHEY and CDR2 SMNVEV (reference sequence).

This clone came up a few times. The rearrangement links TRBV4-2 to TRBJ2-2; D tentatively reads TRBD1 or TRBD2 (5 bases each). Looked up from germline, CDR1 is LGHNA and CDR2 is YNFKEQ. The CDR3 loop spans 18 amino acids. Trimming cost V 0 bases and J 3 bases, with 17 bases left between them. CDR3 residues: CASSQDRPGTTYTGELFF. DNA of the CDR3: TGTGCCAGCAGCCAAGATCGTCCCGGGACGACATACACCGGGGAGCTGTTTTTT.

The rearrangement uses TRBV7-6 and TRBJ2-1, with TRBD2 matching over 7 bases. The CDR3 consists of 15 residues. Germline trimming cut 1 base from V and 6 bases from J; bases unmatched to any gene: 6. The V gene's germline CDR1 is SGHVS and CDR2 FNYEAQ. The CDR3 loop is CASSLGLAVRNEQFF. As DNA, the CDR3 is TGTGCCAGCAGCTTAGGGCTAGCGGTTCGCAATGAGCAGTTCTTC.